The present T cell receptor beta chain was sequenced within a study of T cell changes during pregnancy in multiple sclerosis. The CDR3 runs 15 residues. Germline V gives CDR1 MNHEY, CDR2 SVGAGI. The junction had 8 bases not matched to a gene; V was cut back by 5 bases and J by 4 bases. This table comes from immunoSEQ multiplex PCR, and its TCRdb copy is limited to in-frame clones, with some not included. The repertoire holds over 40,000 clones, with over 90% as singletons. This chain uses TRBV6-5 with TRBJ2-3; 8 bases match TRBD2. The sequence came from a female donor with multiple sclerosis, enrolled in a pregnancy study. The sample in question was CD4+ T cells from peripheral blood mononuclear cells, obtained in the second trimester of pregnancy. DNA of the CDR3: TGTGCCAGCAGTCCAAGGCGGGGGGCCCCAGATACGCAGTATTTT. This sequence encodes CASSPRRGAPDTQYF.